The next 30 T cell receptor beta chains were all read from a single sample in a study of shared clonotypes between healthy human individuals. TCRdb's table, derived via immunoSEQ multiplex PCR, lists solely in-frame clones and lacks some. Of around 2.5 million clones in the sample, roughly 93% were seen once. Source material: naive CD4+ T cells from PBMCs. Subset indicated: CD45RA+ positively selected. These receptors all stem from a man aged 18-30 years in good health. Some clones in this sample may be carry-over from other donors' samples.

In its sample, this clone was seen a few times. The chain employs TRBV19 and TRBJ1-2; TRBD1 might be the D (5 bases). This CDR3 comprises 13 residues. The V end lost 8 bases, the J end lost 4 bases, and 14 bases lay between the germline ends. Germline CDR1 is LNHDA and CDR2 is SQIVND (reference sequence). The CDR3 here is CASGRDVLYGYTF. The DNA for the CDR3 is TGTGCCAGTGGTCGGGACGTTCTCTATGGCTACACCTTC.

The chain couples TRBV7-3 to TRBJ2-6; maybe TRBD2 (5 bases). V shed 1 base and J shed 0 bases, with 10 bases lying between them. Germline CDR1 is SGHTA and CDR2 is FQGTGA. The CDR3 loop spans 17 amino acids. The chain's CDR3 is CASSLSPRASGANVLTF. The DNA of the CDR3 is TGTGCCAGCAGCTTAAGTCCGAGGGCCTCTGGGGCCAACGTCCTGACTTTC. Supplemented by reference TRBV7-3 and TRBJ2-6, the full variable domain reads GAGVSQTPSNKVTEKGKYVELRCDPISGHTALYWYRQSLGQGPEFLIYFQGTGAADDSGLPNDRFFAVRPEGSVSTLKIQRTERGDSAVYLCASSLSPRASGANVLTFGAGSRLTVL.

The gene calls are TRBV7-3 and TRBJ2-1; 16 nucleotides match TRBD2. Germline CDR1 reads SGHTA; CDR2 reads FQGTGA. The CDR3 runs 18 residues. V shed 6 bases and J 7 bases; nucleotides not matched to a gene: 12. This CDR3 is CASSPPGTSGRALNEQFF. In DNA, the CDR3 is TGTGCCAGCAGTCCCCCTGGGACTAGCGGGAGGGCCCTTAATGAGCAGTTCTTC.

The chain links TRBV7-3 to TRBJ1-6; 7 nucleotides align to TRBD1. Unmatched junction bases numbered 6, after V lost 6 bases and J lost 7 bases. The CDR3 consists of 14 residues. Germline CDR1 SGHTA, CDR2 FQGTGA. In nucleotides, the CDR3 is TGTGCCAGCAGGGAACAGGGGATGAATTCACCCCTCCACTTT. It specifies CASREQGMNSPLHF.

This clone was seen a few times. V is TRBV19 and J is TRBJ1-5; 7 bases align to TRBD1. CDR1 is LNHDA, CDR2 SQIVND, per germline (reference sequence). With V trimmed by 7 bases and J by 6 bases, 12 bases remained unmatched. The CDR3 spans 15 residues. As DNA, the CDR3 is TGTGCCAGTACCGCGATTAACAGGGGATCTCAGCCCCAGCATTTT. Protein product: CASTAINRGSQPQHF.

The chain is built from TRBV5-1 and TRBJ2-4, with TRBD1 identical over 8 bases. V trimming: 3 bases; J trimming: 8 bases; junction bases outside the gene matches: 10. CDR1 and CDR2 from the germline V gene are SGHRS and YFSETQ. This CDR3 is 15 amino acids long. The CDR3: CASSWVGQGGDIQYF. As DNA, the CDR3 is TGCGCCAGCAGCTGGGTCGGACAGGGTGGGGACATTCAGTACTTC.

The CDR3 sequence: CSVEVQNTGTEQYF. In DNA form, the CDR3 reads TGCAGCGTTGAAGTACAAAATACTGGAACCGAGCAGTACTTC. V usage is TRBV29-1 and J usage is TRBJ2-7; no definite D call. Germline V gene lookup returns CDR1 SQVTM and CDR2 ANQGSEA. CDR3 length equals 14 residues. V was pared by 1 base and J by 6 bases, with 16 bases between.

This chain links TRBV28 with TRBJ1-2, with TRBD1 matching 8 bases. Germline values: CDR1 MDHEN, CDR2 SYDVKM. With V trimmed by 4 bases and J by 5 bases, 9 bases remained unmatched. The CDR3 length is 15 residues. CDR3: CASSSQGARGYGYTF. The CDR3, as DNA: TGTGCCAGCAGTTCCCAGGGGGCTAGGGGTTATGGCTACACCTTC.

This chain links TRBV28 with TRBJ2-5, with TRBD1 matching over 11 bases. J lost 6 bases, V lost 3 bases, and 9 bases had no gene match. This CDR3 spans 16 amino acids. Germline V gene sequence: CDR1 MDHEN, CDR2 SYDVKM. Here the CDR3 DNA reads TGTGCCAGCAGTTTTCCCGGACAGGGGGCAGGAAAGACCCAGTACTTC. Translation: CASSFPGQGAGKTQYF. The complete variable domain, with remaining parts taken from reference TRBV28 and TRBJ2-5, reads DVKVTQSSRYLVKRTGEKVFLECVQDMDHENMFWYRQDPGLGLRLIYFSYDVKMKEKGDIPEGYSVSREKKERFSLILESASTNQTSMYLCASSFPGQGAGKTQYFGPGTRLLVL.

This clone showed up just a few times. The chain combines TRBV7-9 with TRBJ1-1, with D unresolved. CDR3 length: 13 amino acids. V was clipped by 7 bases and J by 2 bases, with 11 bases between them. Germline lookup yields CDR1 SEHNR and CDR2 FQNEAQ (reference sequence). CDR3 coding DNA: TGTGCCAGCACGACGGACTTCAACACTGAAGCTTTCTTT. Residues: CASTTDFNTEAFF.

V is TRBV5-4 and J is TRBJ2-7; 16 positions match TRBD2. V was pared by 6 bases and J by 3 bases, with 6 bases of the junction left unmatched. The CDR3 loop spans 16 amino acids. Germline V gives CDR1 SGHNT, CDR2 YYREEE (reference sequence). The CDR3 DNA reads as TGTGCCAGCAACGGGACTAGCGGGAGGGCCTTCTACGAGCAGTACTTC. Protein product: CASNGTSGRAFYEQYF.

J is TRBJ2-5 and V is TRBV5-4, with D maybe TRBD2 (7 bases). Germline V lookup: CDR1 SGHNT, CDR2 YYREEE (reference sequence). Between the trimmed V and J ends, which lost 4 bases and 3 bases, there was a span of 13 bases. The CDR3 loop spans 14 amino acids. CDR3 in amino acids: CASSLGGAEETQYF. Written as DNA, the CDR3 is TGTGCCAGCAGCCTGGGGGGGGCCGAAGAGACCCAGTACTTC.

This chain links TRBV28 with TRBJ1-2, with 7 bases lining up with TRBD1. V gave up 3 bases and J gave up 4 bases; unmatched junction bases: 8. This CDR3 contains 15 residues. Germline values: CDR1 MDHEN, CDR2 SYDVKM. The CDR3 region is CASSFGDRDSYGYTF. The CDR3 DNA is TGTGCCAGCAGTTTTGGGGACAGAGACTCCTATGGCTACACCTTC.

The rearrangement links TRBV2 to TRBJ1-6, with D hard to call. Germline CDR1 and CDR2: SNHLY and FYNNEI. Trimming removed 0 bases from V and 6 bases from J, with 9 bases in between. CDR3 size: 15 residues. This chain's CDR3 is CASSEARQPNSPLHF. CDR3 sequence (DNA): TGTGCCAGCAGTGAAGCGCGTCAGCCTAATTCACCCCTCCACTTT.

The rearrangement links TRBV7-2 to TRBJ1-5; D not resolved. V was shortened by 5 bases and J by 2 bases, with 10 bases between the two germline ends. This CDR3 is 14 amino acids long. The germline CDR1 and CDR2 sequences are SGHTA and FQGNSA. CDR3: CASSPRSGNQPQHF. The CDR3 DNA reads as TGTGCCAGCAGCCCTAGGAGTGGCAATCAGCCCCAGCATTTT.

CDR3 DNA: TGCGCCAGCAGCCACGTAGGGGGCGAGCAGTACTTC. Translation gives CASSHVGGEQYF. The gene calls are TRBV4-3 and TRBJ2-7; weak D call: TRBD1 (6 bases). Germline V gives CDR1 LGHNA, CDR2 YSLEER. CDR3 length: 12 amino acids. Trimming took 3 bases from V and 6 from J, leaving 9 bases between them.

The V gene is TRBV16, the J gene TRBJ2-7, with D uncertain. Germline V gene lookup returns CDR1 KGHSY and CDR2 FQNENV. CDR3 size: 11 residues. Trimming removed 2 bases from V and 6 bases from J, with 5 bases in between. The CDR3 coding sequence is TGTGCCAGCAGCCAAATGGGCGAGCAGTACTTC. Its protein product is CASSQMGEQYF.

The rearrangement links TRBV10-2 to TRBJ2-7; 13 bases match TRBD2. This CDR3 has 14 residues. V trimming: 5 bases; J trimming: 6 bases; junction bases outside the gene matches: 4. Germline V lookup: CDR1 WSHSY, CDR2 SAAADI. The CDR3 region is CASSSLAGGVEQYF. In DNA form, the CDR3 reads TGCGCCAGCAGTTCACTAGCGGGAGGGGTCGAGCAGTACTTC.

The chain carries TRBV7-9 and TRBJ1-2; D is ambiguous. V was shortened by 3 bases and J by 8 bases, with 7 bases between the two germline ends. Germline CDR1 SEHNR, CDR2 FQNEAQ (reference sequence). This CDR3 is built from 11 residues. The CDR3 loop is CASSFAAGYTF. The CDR3 nucleotides read TGTGCCAGCAGCTTTGCAGCCGGCTACACCTTC.

This clone was recorded only once. The chain employs TRBV13 and TRBJ1-2; 9 bases are a match to TRBD1. Germline CDR1 is PRHDT and CDR2 is FYEKMQ (reference sequence). This CDR3 region has 15 residues. The junction had 10 bases not matched to a gene; V was cut back by 6 bases and J by 5 bases. CDR3 coding DNA: TGTGCCAGCAGTCTCCTCCCCGGGACAGGGTATGGCTACACCTTC. Residues: CASSLLPGTGYGYTF.

The table lists this clone with a few counts. This rearrangement joins TRBV29-1 to TRBJ1-2; no firm D call. The CDR3 loop spans 9 amino acids. Germline assignment: CDR1 SQVTM and CDR2 ANQGSEA. Trimming took off 3 bases at V and 6 bases at J, with 2 bases between the two ends. The CDR3 loop is CSVDNGYTF. Written as DNA, the CDR3 is TGCAGCGTTGATAATGGCTACACCTTC.

The chain couples TRBV6-5 to TRBJ2-1; weak D call: TRBD1 (5 bases). The CDR3 sequence is 14 residues long. V lost 7 bases to trimming and J lost 10 bases, with 20 bases between them. CDR1 and CDR2 (germline): MNHEY, SVGAGI. The CDR3 sequence: CASTGSKGIGEQFF. Written as DNA, the CDR3 is TGTGCCAGCACTGGGTCAAAGGGGATCGGGGAGCAGTTCTTC.

CDR3 residues: CAISEQGTNEKLFF. The DNA of the CDR3 is TGTGCCATCAGTGAGCAGGGGACTAATGAAAAACTGTTTTTT. The chain recombines TRBV10-3 with TRBJ1-4, with a tentative D call TRBD1 (6 bases). The V end lost 2 bases, the J end lost 2 bases, and 6 bases lay between the germline ends. Per the germline V gene, CDR1 is ENHRY and CDR2 is SYGVKD. The CDR3 spans 14 residues.

The V call is TRBV5-1, the J call TRBJ2-6, with 7 bases identical to TRBD1. J gave up 1 base and V 0 bases, and 7 bases lay outside the gene matches. The germline V gene has CDR1 SGHRS and CDR2 YFSETQ. CDR3 length: 18 residues. CDR3 region: CASSLGGTAYSGANVLTF. CDR3 coding DNA: TGCGCCAGCAGCTTGGGTGGGACAGCTTATTCTGGGGCCAACGTCCTGACTTTC.

The table lists this clone with a few counts. The CDR3 is CASRALSGDLGTQYF. CDR3 in DNA: TGCGCCAGCAGAGCGCTTTCCGGAGACTTAGGTACGCAGTATTTT. V usage is TRBV5-1 and J usage is TRBJ2-3; D is uncertain. Germline V gene data show CDR1 as SGHRS and CDR2 as YFSETQ. The length of the CDR3 is 15 residues. V dropped 5 bases and J dropped 8 bases, with 21 bases sitting between them.

The chain recombines TRBV6-5 with TRBJ2-7; 7 bases map to TRBD2. This CDR3 contains 14 residues. With 4 bases clipped from V and 0 bases from J, the junction kept 3 bases outside the gene matches. Germline V gene sequence: CDR1 MNHEY, CDR2 SVGAGI. CDR3 nucleotides: TGTGCCAGCAGTTTACGGACTAGCTCCTACGAGCAGTACTTC. It translates to CASSLRTSSYEQYF.

The gene calls are TRBV10-1 and TRBJ2-3; D possibly corresponds to TRBD2 (6 bases). This CDR3 contains 15 residues. From germline, CDR1 is WNHNN and CDR2 SYGVQD (reference sequence). The V end was cut by 3 bases, the J end by 1 base, with 11 bases between. The CDR3 DNA is TGCGCCAGCAGTGAAATAGCGGCCGGCACAGATACGCAGTATTTT. Translated: CASSEIAAGTDTQYF.

The genes are TRBV15 and TRBJ2-7; TRBD1 matches 8 bases. CDR3 size: 14 residues. From germline, CDR1 is LNHNV and CDR2 YYDKDF (reference sequence). After removal of 5 bases from V and 6 bases from J, the junction contained 9 bases not matched to a gene. Here the CDR3 DNA reads TGTGCCACCAGCTCCCCGACAGGGGCTCGCGAGCAGTACTTC. As protein: CATSSPTGAREQYF.

Comments on this clone: Other DNA sequences in the same sample also yield this CDR3. The CDR3 reads CASSVAGRSYEQYF. As DNA, the CDR3 is TGTGCCAGCAGCGTAGCGGGCAGATCCTACGAGCAGTACTTC. The chain combines TRBV9 with TRBJ2-7, with no clear D. Per the germline V gene, CDR1 is SGDLS and CDR2 is YYNGEE. The CDR3 sequence is 14 residues long. The ends were cut back, 0 bases at V and 1 base at J, with 8 bases in the middle.

The rearrangement joins TRBV27 to TRBJ1-1; 7 nucleotides match TRBD1. The V gene end was trimmed by 2 bases and the J gene end by 4 bases; junction bases not matched to a gene: 1. Germline-derived CDR1 and CDR2 are MNHEY and SMNVEV (reference sequence). The CDR3 has 13 residues. The CDR3 here is CASSLRGLTEAFF. The CDR3 DNA reads as TGTGCCAGCAGTTTAAGGGGGCTCACTGAAGCTTTCTTT.